This T cell receptor (beta chain) was captured in a study of CD39 and CD103 CD8 tumor-infiltrating T cells. Findings and caveats of the study: DP CD8 TILs seemed more oligoclonal than DN, SP and blood memory CD8. Blood and uninvolved lymph node rarely held DP TIL clonotypes.

From germline, CDR1 is SGHVS and CDR2 FNYEAQ. Trimming removed 1 base from V and 4 bases from J, with 10 bases in between. The CDR3 is 15 amino acids. Between 10,000 and 100,000 sorted cells per subset supplied genomic DNA. Libraries were prepared by immunoSEQ multiplex PCR; TCRdb keeps only in-frame clonotypes and omits some of them. The sample shows some 7,000 clones, around three fifths of them seen only once. With regard to this clone: As yet, its antigen is unknown.

Memory CD8 T cells were sorted as CD8+CD4-CD45RA-, any CCR7 status. The chain is built from TRBV7-6 and TRBJ2-2; weak D call: TRBD2 (5 bases). Input material: CD8+ T cells sorted from blood. Described subset: total memory CD8 T cells (CD45RA-CCR7+/-) from blood or uninvolved lymph node. The receptor's source is a human donor with head and neck squamous cell carcinoma. The CDR3 coding sequence is TGTGCCAGCAGCTTAGATCTAGCTTTCACCGGGGAGCTGTTTTTT. Its translation: CASSLDLAFTGELFF.